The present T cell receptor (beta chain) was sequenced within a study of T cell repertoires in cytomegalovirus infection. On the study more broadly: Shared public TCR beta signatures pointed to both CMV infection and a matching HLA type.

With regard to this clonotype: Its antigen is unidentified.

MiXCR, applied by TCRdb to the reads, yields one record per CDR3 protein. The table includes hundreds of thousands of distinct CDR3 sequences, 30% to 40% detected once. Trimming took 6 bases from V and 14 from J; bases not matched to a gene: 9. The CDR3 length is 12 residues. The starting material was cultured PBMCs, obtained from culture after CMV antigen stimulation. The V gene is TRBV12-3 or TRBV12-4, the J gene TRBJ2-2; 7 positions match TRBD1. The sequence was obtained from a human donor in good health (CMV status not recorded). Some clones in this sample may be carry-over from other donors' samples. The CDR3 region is CASSRTGEGLFF. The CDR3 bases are TGTGCCAGCAGCCGAACAGGGGAAGGACTGTTTTTT.